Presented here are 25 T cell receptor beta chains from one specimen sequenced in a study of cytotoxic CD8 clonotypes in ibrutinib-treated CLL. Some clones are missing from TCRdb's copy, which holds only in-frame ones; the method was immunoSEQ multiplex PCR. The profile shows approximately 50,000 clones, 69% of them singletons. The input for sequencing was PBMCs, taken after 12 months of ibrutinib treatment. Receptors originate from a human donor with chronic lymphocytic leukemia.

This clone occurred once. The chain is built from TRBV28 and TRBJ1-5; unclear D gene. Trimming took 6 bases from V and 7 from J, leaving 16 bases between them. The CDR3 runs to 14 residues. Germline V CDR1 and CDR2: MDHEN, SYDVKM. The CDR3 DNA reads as TGTGCCAGCAGCTCCGGACCTAAGTTGCAGCCCCAGCATTTT. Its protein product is CASSSGPKLQPQHF.

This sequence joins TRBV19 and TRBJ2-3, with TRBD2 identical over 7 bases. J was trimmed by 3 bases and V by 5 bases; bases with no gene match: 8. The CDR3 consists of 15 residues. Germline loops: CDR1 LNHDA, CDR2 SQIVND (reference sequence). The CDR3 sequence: CASSSPRGVTDTQYF. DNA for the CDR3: TGTGCCAGTAGTTCCCCTCGGGGGGTAACAGATACGCAGTATTTT.

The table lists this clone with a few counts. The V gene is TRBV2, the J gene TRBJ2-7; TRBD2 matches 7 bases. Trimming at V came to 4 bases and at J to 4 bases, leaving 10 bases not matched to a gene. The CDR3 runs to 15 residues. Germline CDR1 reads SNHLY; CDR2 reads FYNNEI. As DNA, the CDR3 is TGTGCCAGCAGTGGCCCAGCGGGGATGAGGTACGAGCAGTACTTC. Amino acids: CASSGPAGMRYEQYF.

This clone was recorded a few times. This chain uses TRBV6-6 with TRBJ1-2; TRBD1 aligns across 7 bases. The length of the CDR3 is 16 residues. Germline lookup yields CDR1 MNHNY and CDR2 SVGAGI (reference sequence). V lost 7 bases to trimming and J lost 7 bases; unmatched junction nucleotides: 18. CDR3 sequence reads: CASISRQGEFIRGYTF. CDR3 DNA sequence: TGTGCCAGCATCTCTAGACAGGGAGAGTTTATTCGTGGCTACACCTTC.

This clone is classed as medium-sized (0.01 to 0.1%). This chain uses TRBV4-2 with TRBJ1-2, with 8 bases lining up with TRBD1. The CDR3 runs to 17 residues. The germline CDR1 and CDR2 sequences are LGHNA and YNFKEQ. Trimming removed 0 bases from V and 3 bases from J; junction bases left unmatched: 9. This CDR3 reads CASSQDYRGGFYYGYTF. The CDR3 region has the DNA TGTGCCAGCAGCCAAGATTACAGGGGGGGATTTTACTATGGCTACACCTTC.

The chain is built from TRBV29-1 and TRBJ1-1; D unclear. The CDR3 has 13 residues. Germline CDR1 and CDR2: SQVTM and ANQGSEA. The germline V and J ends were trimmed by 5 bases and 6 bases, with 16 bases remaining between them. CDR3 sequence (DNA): TGCAGCGTTCTAGGGTTGCAAACTCCTGAAGCTTTCTTT. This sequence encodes CSVLGLQTPEAFF.

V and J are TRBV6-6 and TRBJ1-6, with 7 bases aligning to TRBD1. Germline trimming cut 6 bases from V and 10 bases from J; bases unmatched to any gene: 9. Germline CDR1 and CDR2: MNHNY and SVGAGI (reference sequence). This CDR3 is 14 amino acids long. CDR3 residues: CASRLQGNLSPLHF. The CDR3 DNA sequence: TGTGCCAGCAGATTACAGGGGAATCTCTCACCCCTCCACTTT.

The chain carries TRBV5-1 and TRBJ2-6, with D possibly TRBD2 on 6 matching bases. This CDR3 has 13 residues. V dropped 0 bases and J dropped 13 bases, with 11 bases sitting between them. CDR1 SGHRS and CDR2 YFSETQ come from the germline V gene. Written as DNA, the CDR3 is TGCGCCAGCAGCTTGGAGGCCGGGGGAGTCCTGACTTTC. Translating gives CASSLEAGGVLTF.

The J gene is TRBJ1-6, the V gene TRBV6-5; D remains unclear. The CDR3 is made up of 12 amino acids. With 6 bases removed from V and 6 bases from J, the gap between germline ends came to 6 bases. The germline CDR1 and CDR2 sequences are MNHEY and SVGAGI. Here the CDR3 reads CASSWVNSPLHF. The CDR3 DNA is TGTGCCAGCAGCTGGGTTAATTCACCCCTCCACTTT.

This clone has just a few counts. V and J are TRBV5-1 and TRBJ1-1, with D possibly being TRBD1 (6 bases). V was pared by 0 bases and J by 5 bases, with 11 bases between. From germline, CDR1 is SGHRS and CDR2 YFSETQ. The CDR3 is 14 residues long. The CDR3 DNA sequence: TGCGCCAGCAGCTTGGAATCAGGGGTGACTGAAGCTTTCTTT. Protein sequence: CASSLESGVTEAFF.

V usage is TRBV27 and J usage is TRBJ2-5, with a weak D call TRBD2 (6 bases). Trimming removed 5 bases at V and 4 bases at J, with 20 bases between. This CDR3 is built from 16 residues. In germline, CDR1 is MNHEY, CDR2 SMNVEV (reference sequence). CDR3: CASSLHLGGVGETQYF. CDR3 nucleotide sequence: TGTGCCAGCAGTCTGCACCTCGGAGGGGTAGGAGAGACCCAGTACTTC.

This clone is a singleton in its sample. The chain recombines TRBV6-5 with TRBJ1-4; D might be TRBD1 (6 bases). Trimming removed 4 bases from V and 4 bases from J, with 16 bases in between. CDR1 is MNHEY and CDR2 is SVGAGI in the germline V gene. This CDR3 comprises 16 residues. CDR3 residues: CASSSPSRGSNEKLFF. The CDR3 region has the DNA TGTGCCAGCAGTTCTCCCAGCAGGGGAAGTAATGAAAAACTGTTTTTT.

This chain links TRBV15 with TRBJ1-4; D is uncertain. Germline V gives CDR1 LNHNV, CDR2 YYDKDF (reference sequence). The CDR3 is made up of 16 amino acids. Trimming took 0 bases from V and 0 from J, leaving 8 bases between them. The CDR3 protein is CATSRDAGSTNEKLFF. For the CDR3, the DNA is TGTGCCACCAGCAGAGATGCAGGCTCAACTAATGAAAAACTGTTTTTT.

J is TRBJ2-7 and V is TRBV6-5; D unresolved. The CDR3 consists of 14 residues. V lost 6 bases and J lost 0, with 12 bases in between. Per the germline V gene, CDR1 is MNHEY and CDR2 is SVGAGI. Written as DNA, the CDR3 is TGTGCCAGCAGCCCCGGAATAAGCTCCTACGAGCAGTACTTC. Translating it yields CASSPGISSYEQYF.

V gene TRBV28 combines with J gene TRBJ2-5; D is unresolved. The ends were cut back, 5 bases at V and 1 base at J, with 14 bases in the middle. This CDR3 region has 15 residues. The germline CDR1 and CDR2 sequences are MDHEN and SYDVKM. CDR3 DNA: TGTGCCAGCAGTGAGCTCCAGGTCCGCCAAGAGACCCAGTACTTC. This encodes CASSELQVRQETQYF.

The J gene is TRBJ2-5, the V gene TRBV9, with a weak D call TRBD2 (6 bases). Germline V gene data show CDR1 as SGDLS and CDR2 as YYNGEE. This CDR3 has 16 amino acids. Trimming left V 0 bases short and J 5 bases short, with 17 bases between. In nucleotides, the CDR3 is TGTGCCAGCAGCGTAGGACCGGGACTTCCCCAGGAGACCCAGTACTTC. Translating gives CASSVGPGLPQETQYF.

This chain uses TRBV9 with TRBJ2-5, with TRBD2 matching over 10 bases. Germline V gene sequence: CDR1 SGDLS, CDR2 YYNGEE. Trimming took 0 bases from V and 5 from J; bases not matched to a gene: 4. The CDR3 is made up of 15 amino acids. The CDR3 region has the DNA TGTGCCAGCAGCGTAGCTAGCGGGGGCTGGGAGACCCAGTACTTC. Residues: CASSVASGGWETQYF.

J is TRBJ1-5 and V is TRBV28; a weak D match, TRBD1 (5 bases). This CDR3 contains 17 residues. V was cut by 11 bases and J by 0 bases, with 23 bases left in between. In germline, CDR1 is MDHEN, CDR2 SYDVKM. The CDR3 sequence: CAAQGDGRLYSNQPQHF. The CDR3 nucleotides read TGTGCCGCCCAAGGGGACGGACGACTCTATAGCAATCAGCCCCAGCATTTT.

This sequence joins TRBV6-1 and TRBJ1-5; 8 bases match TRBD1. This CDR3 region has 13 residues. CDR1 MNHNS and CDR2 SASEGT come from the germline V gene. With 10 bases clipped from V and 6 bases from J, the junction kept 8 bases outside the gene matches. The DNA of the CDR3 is TGTGCCACCATGGACAGGGAACCTCAGCCCCAGCATTTT. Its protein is CATMDREPQPQHF.

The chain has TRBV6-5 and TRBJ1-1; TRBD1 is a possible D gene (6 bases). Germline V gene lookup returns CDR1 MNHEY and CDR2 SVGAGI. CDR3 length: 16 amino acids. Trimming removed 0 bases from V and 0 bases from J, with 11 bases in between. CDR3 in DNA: TGTGCCAGCAGTTACTCGTGGGCAGGGGTGAACACTGAAGCTTTCTTT. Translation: CASSYSWAGVNTEAFF.

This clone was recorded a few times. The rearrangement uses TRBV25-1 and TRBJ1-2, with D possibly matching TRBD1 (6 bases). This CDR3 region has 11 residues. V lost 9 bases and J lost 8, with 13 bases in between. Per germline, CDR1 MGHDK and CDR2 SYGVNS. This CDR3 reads CASGGILGYTF. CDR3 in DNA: TGTGCCAGTGGGGGCATTCTGGGCTACACCTTC.

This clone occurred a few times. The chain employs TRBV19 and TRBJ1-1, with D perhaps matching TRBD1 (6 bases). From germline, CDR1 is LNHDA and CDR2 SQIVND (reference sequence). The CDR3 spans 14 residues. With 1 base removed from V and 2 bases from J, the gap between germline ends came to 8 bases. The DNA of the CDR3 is TGTGCCAGTAGTATAGCTGGGGGCAACACTGAAGCTTTCTTT. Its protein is CASSIAGGNTEAFF.

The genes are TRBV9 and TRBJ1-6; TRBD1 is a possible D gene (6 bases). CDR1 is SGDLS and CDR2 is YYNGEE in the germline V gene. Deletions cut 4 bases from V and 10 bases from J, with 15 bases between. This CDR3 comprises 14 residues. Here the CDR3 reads CASSNLQGESPLHF. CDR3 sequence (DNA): TGTGCCAGCAGCAACCTACAGGGAGAGTCACCCCTCCACTTT.

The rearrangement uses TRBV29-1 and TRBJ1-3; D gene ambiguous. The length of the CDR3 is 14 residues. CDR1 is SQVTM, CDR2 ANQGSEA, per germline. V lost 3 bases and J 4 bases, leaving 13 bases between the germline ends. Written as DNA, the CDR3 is TGCAGCGTTGATGGCTCGGGTACCGGAAACACCATATATTTT. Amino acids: CSVDGSGTGNTIYF.

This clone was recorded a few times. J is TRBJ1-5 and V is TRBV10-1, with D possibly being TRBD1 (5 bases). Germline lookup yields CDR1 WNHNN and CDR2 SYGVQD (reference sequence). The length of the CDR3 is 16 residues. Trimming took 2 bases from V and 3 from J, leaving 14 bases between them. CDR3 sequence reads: CASSERGTGDNQPQHF. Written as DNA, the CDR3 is TGCGCCAGCAGTGAGAGAGGGACCGGCGACAATCAGCCCCAGCATTTT.